A selection of T cell receptor beta chains follows, all from one sample in a study of blood T cell repertoires in COVID-19. The assay was immunoSEQ multiplex PCR, and TCRdb's table has in-frame clones only and misses some. The sample shows around 180,000 clones, about 82% of them seen only once. Material for sequencing was peripheral blood. These receptors all come from a woman aged 25-40 years with acute or convalescent COVID-19. CDR3s include the opening cysteine and the closing phenylalanine or tryptophan. Each record gives: V gene, clone size, J gene, CDR3 length, D gene, CDR3 protein, CDR3 DNA. The D gene is left open where the match is weak. For some rows the clone size is stated as once, few or many, or as a class when expanded; others skip it.

v_call: TRBV15
clone_size: .
j_call: TRBJ2-3
cdr3_length: 17
d_call: TRBD2
cdr3_aa: CATSRDGAGVGTDTQYF
cdr3_nt: TGTGCCACCAGCAGAGATGGGGCGGGAGTGGGCACAGATACGCAGTATTTT

v_call: TRBV19
clone_size: .
j_call: TRBJ2-3
cdr3_length: 16
d_call: .
cdr3_aa: CASKSLRGLRTDTQYF
cdr3_nt: TGTGCCTCCAAATCCCTCAGGGGCTTACGCACAGATACGCAGTATTTT

v_call: TRBV3-1/TRBV3-2
clone_size: .
j_call: TRBJ2-7
cdr3_length: 15
d_call: TRBD2
cdr3_aa: CASSQGSGRIGEQYF
cdr3_nt: TGTGCCAGCAGTCAGGGGAGCGGGAGGATCGGCGAGCAGTACTTC

v_call: TRBV3-1/TRBV3-2
clone_size: .
j_call: TRBJ2-7
cdr3_length: 10
d_call: .
cdr3_aa: CASSPYEQYF
cdr3_nt: TGTGCCAGCAGCCCATACGAGCAGTACTTC

v_call: TRBV5-1
clone_size: once
j_call: TRBJ2-5
cdr3_length: 14
d_call: .
cdr3_aa: CASSSGRGQETQYF
cdr3_nt: TGCGCCAGCAGTTCTGGCAGGGGTCAAGAGACCCAGTACTTC

v_call: TRBV2
clone_size: .
j_call: TRBJ2-3
cdr3_length: 16
d_call: TRBD2
cdr3_aa: CASSEAAAGGVDTQYF
cdr3_nt: TGTGCCAGCAGTGAAGCGGCGGCGGGAGGGGTGGATACGCAGTATTTT

v_call: TRBV6-5
clone_size: .
j_call: TRBJ1-2
cdr3_length: 14
d_call: .
cdr3_aa: CASGYAGAPYGYTF
cdr3_nt: TGTGCCAGCGGGTATGCAGGGGCTCCCTATGGCTACACCTTC

v_call: TRBV10-3
clone_size: .
j_call: TRBJ1-2
cdr3_length: 13
d_call: TRBD1
cdr3_aa: CAISDRVNYGYTF
cdr3_nt: TGTGCCATCTCCGACAGGGTAAACTATGGCTACACCTTC

v_call: TRBV6-2/TRBV6-3
clone_size: .
j_call: TRBJ2-1
cdr3_length: 19
d_call: TRBD1
cdr3_aa: CASSYSPYGQGGIDNEQFF
cdr3_nt: TGTGCCAGCAGTTACTCTCCCTACGGACAGGGTGGGATAGACAATGAGCAGTTCTTC

v_call: TRBV5-4
clone_size: .
j_call: TRBJ1-6
cdr3_length: 15
d_call: .
cdr3_aa: CASSLDISYNSPLHF
cdr3_nt: TGTGCCAGCAGCTTGGACATCTCCTATAATTCACCCCTCCACTTT

v_call: TRBV7-2
clone_size: few
j_call: TRBJ2-7
cdr3_length: 17
d_call: TRBD2
cdr3_aa: CASSSQGLAGGGYEQYF
cdr3_nt: TGTGCCAGCAGCTCCCAAGGTCTAGCGGGGGGGGGCTACGAGCAGTACTTC

v_call: TRBV4-1
clone_size: .
j_call: TRBJ2-1
cdr3_length: 13
d_call: TRBD1
cdr3_aa: CASGVGQGAEQFF
cdr3_nt: TGCGCCAGCGGGGTCGGACAGGGCGCTGAGCAGTTCTTC

v_call: TRBV3-1/TRBV3-2
clone_size: few
j_call: TRBJ1-3
cdr3_length: 13
d_call: .
cdr3_aa: CASSASSGNTIYF
cdr3_nt: TGTGCCAGCAGTGCGAGTTCTGGAAACACCATATATTTT

v_call: TRBV20-1
clone_size: .
j_call: TRBJ1-4
cdr3_length: 11
d_call: .
cdr3_aa: CSARRSEKLFF
cdr3_nt: TGCAGTGCTAGGCGTAGTGAAAAACTGTTTTTT

v_call: TRBV5-1
clone_size: .
j_call: TRBJ2-7
cdr3_length: 14
d_call: TRBD1
cdr3_aa: CASRSTGAGREQYF
cdr3_nt: TGCGCCAGCAGATCGACAGGGGCAGGTCGCGAGCAGTACTTC

v_call: TRBV28
clone_size: .
j_call: TRBJ2-1
cdr3_length: 15
d_call: .
cdr3_aa: CASSLTLALGSTAFF
cdr3_nt: TGTGCCAGCAGTTTAACACTAGCCCTCGGCTCGACTGCATTCTTC

v_call: TRBV7-2
clone_size: .
j_call: TRBJ2-1
cdr3_length: 14
d_call: .
cdr3_aa: CASSSRLTGNEQFF
cdr3_nt: TGTGCCAGCAGCTCTCGACTAACCGGAAATGAGCAGTTCTTC

v_call: TRBV6-5
clone_size: few
j_call: TRBJ1-4
cdr3_length: 15
d_call: TRBD1
cdr3_aa: CASSPTGTGDEKLFF
cdr3_nt: TGTGCCAGCAGTCCGACCGGGACAGGGGACGAAAAACTGTTTTTT

v_call: TRBV14
clone_size: .
j_call: TRBJ2-3
cdr3_length: 14
d_call: .
cdr3_aa: CASSQGQFPDTQYF
cdr3_nt: TGTGCCAGCAGCCAAGGACAGTTTCCAGATACGCAGTATTTT

v_call: TRBV6-5
clone_size: few
j_call: TRBJ1-5
cdr3_length: 14
d_call: .
cdr3_aa: CASSYSGGNQPQHF
cdr3_nt: TGTGCCAGCAGTTACAGCGGGGGAAATCAGCCCCAGCATTTT

v_call: TRBV6-1
clone_size: .
j_call: TRBJ2-4
cdr3_length: 20
d_call: TRBD1
cdr3_aa: CASSEGVRVIGTGVKNIQYF
cdr3_nt: TGTGCCAGCAGTGAAGGGGTGCGAGTGATAGGGACAGGGGTCAAAAACATTCAGTACTTC

v_call: TRBV5-4
clone_size: .
j_call: TRBJ2-3
cdr3_length: 16
d_call: .
cdr3_aa: CASSPDRPSPTDTQYF
cdr3_nt: TGTGCCAGCAGCCCCGACAGGCCCTCCCCCACAGATACGCAGTATTTT

v_call: TRBV10-3
clone_size: .
j_call: TRBJ2-1
cdr3_length: 15
d_call: .
cdr3_aa: CAISEGASSYNEQFF
cdr3_nt: TGTGCCATCAGTGAGGGGGCGAGCTCCTACAATGAGCAGTTCTTC

v_call: TRBV5-1
clone_size: .
j_call: TRBJ1-1
cdr3_length: 15
d_call: .
cdr3_aa: CASSLDGRPNTEAFF
cdr3_nt: TGCGCCAGCAGCTTGGACGGCAGGCCAAACACTGAAGCTTTCTTT

v_call: TRBV6-5
clone_size: once
j_call: TRBJ2-7
cdr3_length: 14
d_call: TRBD1
cdr3_aa: CASIPRTGPYEQYF
cdr3_nt: TGTGCCAGCATCCCTCGGACAGGGCCCTACGAGCAGTACTTC

v_call: TRBV14
clone_size: .
j_call: TRBJ2-7
cdr3_length: 18
d_call: .
cdr3_aa: CASSQDLRQLHGSYEQYF
cdr3_nt: TGTGCCAGCAGCCAAGATTTACGGCAGCTCCACGGGTCTTACGAGCAGTACTTC